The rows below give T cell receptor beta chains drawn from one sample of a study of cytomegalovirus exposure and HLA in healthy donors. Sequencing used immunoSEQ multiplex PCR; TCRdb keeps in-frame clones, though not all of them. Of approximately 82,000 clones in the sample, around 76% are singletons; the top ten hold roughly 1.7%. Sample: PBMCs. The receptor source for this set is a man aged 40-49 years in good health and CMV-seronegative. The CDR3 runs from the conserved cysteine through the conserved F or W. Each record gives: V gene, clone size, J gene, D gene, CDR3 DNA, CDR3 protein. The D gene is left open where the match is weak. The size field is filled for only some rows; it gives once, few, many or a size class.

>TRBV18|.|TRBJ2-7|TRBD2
TGTGCCAGCTCGGCGGGACTAGCGGGAGGTGGGTCCTACGAGCAGTACTTC
CASSAGLAGGGSYEQYF
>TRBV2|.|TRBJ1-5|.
TGTGCCAGCAGTGAATACGGGAGCAATCAGCCCCAGCATTTT
CASSEYGSNQPQHF
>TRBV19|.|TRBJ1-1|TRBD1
TGTGCCAGTAGTACGACACCGGGACAGGGTCTTCTAGCTTTCTTT
CASSTTPGQGLLAFF
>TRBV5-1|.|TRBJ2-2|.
TGCGCCAGCAGCTCTCAGGGTGGCAGCGAGGAGCTGTTTTTT
CASSSQGGSEELFF
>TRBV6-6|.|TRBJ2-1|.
TGTGCCAGCAGGAGAAGGAGCTCCTACAATGAGCAGTTCTTC
CASRRRSSYNEQFF
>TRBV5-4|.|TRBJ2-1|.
TGTGCCAGCAGCCTCGAGGTAGCGGTACTCAGGGAGCAGTTCTTC
CASSLEVAVLREQFF
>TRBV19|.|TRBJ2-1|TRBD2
TGTGCCAGTAGTAGACTAGCGGGGTACAATGAGCAGTTCTTC
CASSRLAGYNEQFF
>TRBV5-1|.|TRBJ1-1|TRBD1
TGCGCCAGCAGCCACTTACCCGGGACAGGGAACACTGAAGCTTTCTTT
CASSHLPGTGNTEAFF
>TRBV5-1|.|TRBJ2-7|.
TGCGCCAGCAGCTTGGGAATGACAGCCTACTCCTACGAGCAGTACTTC
CASSLGMTAYSYEQYF
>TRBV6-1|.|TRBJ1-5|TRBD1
TGTGCCAGCAGTTCCCCGGGACAGGGTAGTCAGCCCCAGCATTTT
CASSSPGQGSQPQHF
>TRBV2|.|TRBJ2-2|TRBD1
TGTGCCAGCTCGACAGGGGATGGTAACACCGGGGAGCTGTTTTTT
CASSTGDGNTGELFF
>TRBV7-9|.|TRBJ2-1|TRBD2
TGTGCCAGCAGCCCCCTCGGGGCTAGCGGGAGGGAGGAGTTCTTC
CASSPLGASGREEFF
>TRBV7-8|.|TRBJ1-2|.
TGTGCCAGCAGCTTATTCCCCCAGGGCAAGTCAGAGGGCTACACCTTC
CASSLFPQGKSEGYTF
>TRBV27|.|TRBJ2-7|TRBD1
TGTGCCAGCAGTTTGGTGGGACAGGCTGCCTACGAGCAGTACTTC
CASSLVGQAAYEQYF
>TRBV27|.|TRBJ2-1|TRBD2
TGTGCCACCGGGAGGGGACGCTCCTACAATGAGCAGTTCTTC
CATGRGRSYNEQFF
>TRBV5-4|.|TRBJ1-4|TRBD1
TGTGCCAGCAGCTTACGGACAGGGGGTCGAGAAAAACTGTTTTTT
CASSLRTGGREKLFF
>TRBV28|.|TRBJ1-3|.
TGTGCCAGCAGTTCACCTAGGACAGCCGGAAACACCATATATTTT
CASSSPRTAGNTIYF
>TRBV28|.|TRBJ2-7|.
TGTGCCAGCAGTTCGAGGGACGAGCAGTACTTC
CASSSRDEQYF
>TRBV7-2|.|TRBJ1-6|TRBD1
TGTGCCAGCAGCCTAACACTGGGACAGACAAGTCCACCCCTCCACTTT
CASSLTLGQTSPPLHF
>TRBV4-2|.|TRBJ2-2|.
TGTGCCAGCAGCCAGGGGGGTGGGTCTGGGTCCGGGGAGCTGTTTTTT
CASSQGGGSGSGELFF
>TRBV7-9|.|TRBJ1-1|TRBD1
TGTGCCAGCCAACCTACAGGGGACGAGGTTGAAGCTTTCTTT
CASQPTGDEVEAFF
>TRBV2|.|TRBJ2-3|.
TGTGCCAGCAAGGTTCAGGGTTACGCGGATACGCAGTATTTT
CASKVQGYADTQYF
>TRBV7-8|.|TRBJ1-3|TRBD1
TGTGCCAGCAGCTACGACAGGGGGCTTGGAAACACCATATATTTT
CASSYDRGLGNTIYF
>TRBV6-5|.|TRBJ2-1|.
TGTGCCAGCAGTTACTCAGGCAGGGTGGCTGAGCAGTTCTTC
CASSYSGRVAEQFF
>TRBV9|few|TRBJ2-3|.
TGTGCCAGCAGCGTAGCTACAGATACGCAGTATTTT
CASSVATDTQYF
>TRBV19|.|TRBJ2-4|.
TGTGCCAGTAGTATAGAGGCCATTCAGTACTTC
CASSIEAIQYF